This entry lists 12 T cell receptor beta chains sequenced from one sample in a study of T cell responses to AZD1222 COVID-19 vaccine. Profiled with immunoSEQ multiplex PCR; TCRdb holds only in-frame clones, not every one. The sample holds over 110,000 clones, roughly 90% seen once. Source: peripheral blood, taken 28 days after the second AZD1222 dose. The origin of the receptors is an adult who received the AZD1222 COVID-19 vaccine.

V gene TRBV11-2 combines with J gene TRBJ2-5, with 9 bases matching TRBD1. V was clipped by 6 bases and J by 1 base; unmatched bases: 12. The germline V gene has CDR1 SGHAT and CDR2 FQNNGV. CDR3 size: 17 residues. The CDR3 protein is CASRLTYRGLAQETQYF. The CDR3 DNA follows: TGTGCCAGCAGGCTAACTTACAGGGGGCTCGCCCAAGAGACCCAGTACTTC.

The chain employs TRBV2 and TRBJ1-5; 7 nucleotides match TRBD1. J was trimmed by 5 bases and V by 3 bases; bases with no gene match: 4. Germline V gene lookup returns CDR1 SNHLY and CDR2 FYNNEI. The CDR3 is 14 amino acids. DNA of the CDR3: TGTGCCAGCAGTGAGGGACAGTATTATCAGCCCCAGCATTTT. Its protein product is CASSEGQYYQPQHF.

This chain's CDR3 is CASSSTGGFEQFF. The DNA of the CDR3 is TGTGCCAGCAGCTCGACAGGGGGATTCGAGCAGTTCTTC. The V gene is TRBV13, the J gene TRBJ2-1, with TRBD1 matching 9 bases. Germline trimming cut 4 bases from V and 10 bases from J; bases unmatched to any gene: 5. The germline V gene has CDR1 PRHDT and CDR2 FYEKMQ (reference sequence). CDR3 length: 13 amino acids.

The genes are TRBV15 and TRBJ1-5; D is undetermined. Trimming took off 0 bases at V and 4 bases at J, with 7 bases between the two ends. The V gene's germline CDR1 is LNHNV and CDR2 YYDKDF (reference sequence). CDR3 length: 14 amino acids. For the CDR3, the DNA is TGTGCCACCAGCAGAGATGCGGGGAATCAGCCCCAGCATTTT. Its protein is CATSRDAGNQPQHF.

This CDR3 is CAQSAGGVTDTQYF. CDR3 DNA: TGTGCTCAAAGTGCTGGGGGCGTGACAGATACGCAGTATTTT. The chain links TRBV30 to TRBJ2-3; weak D call: TRBD1 (6 bases). The CDR3 loop spans 14 amino acids. Per germline, CDR1 GTSNPN and CDR2 SVGIG (reference sequence).

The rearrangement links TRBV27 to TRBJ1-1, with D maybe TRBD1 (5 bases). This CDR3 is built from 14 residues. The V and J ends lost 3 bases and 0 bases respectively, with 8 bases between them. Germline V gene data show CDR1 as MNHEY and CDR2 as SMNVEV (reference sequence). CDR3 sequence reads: CASSFGTLNTEAFF. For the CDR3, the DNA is TGTGCCAGCAGTTTCGGGACGCTGAACACTGAAGCTTTCTTT.

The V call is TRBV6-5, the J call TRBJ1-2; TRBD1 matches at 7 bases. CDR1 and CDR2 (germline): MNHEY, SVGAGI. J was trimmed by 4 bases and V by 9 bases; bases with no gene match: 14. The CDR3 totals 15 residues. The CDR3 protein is CASVPGQRTFYGYTF. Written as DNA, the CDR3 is TGTGCCAGTGTTCCGGGACAGAGAACTTTCTATGGCTACACCTTC.

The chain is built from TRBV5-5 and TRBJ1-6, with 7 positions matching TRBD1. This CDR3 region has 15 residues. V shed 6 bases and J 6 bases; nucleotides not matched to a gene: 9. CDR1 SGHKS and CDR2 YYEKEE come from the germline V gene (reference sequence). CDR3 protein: CASTPGGVGNSPLHF. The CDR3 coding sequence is TGTGCCAGCACCCCAGGGGGTGTGGGTAATTCACCCCTCCACTTT.

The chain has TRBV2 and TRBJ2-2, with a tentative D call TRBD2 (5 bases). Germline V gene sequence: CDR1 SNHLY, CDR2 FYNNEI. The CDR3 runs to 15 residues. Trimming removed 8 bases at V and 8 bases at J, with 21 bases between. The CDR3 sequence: CASYPTASRGGELFF. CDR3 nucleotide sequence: TGTGCCAGCTACCCAACAGCCTCTCGCGGGGGGGAGCTGTTTTTT. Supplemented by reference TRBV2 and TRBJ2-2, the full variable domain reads EPEVTQTPSHQVTQMGQEVILRCVPISNHLYFYWYRQILGQKVEFLVSFYNNEISEKSEIFDDQFSVERPDGSNFTLKIRSTKLEDSAMYFCASYPTASRGGELFFGEGSRLTVL.

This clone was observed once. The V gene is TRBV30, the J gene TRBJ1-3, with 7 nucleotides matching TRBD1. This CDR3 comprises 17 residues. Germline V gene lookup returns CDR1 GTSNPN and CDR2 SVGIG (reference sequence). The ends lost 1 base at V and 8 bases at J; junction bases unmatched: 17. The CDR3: CAWSGPQLGGAGYTIYF. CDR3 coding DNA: TGTGCCTGGAGTGGTCCCCAGTTAGGGGGCGCAGGTTACACCATATATTTT.

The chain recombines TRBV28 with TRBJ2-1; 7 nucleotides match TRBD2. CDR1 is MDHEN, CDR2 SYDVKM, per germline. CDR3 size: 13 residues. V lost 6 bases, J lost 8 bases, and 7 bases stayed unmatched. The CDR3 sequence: CASRTGGVHEQFF. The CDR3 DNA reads TGTGCCAGCAGGACGGGAGGTGTTCATGAGCAGTTCTTC.

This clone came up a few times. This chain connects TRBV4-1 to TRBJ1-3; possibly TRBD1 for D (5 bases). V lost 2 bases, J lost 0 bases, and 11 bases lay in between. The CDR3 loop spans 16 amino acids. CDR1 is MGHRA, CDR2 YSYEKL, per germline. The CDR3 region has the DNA TGCGCCAGCAGCCAACCCGGGACGGACTCTGGAAACACCATATATTTT. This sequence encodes CASSQPGTDSGNTIYF.